The 15 T cell receptor beta chains in this list originate from one sample, sequenced in a study of T cells expressing NK-cell markers. From the 5' RACE reads, TCRdb lists one entry per CDR3 protein and no DNA. The sample shows about 260,000 distinct CDR3 sequences, and roughly 0.4% sits with its ten largest clones. The sequencing input was blood T cells: a sorted CD56 or NKG2C T cell subset, CD4+ or CD8+ T cells, or bulk PBMC T cells (not recorded which). The receptors come from a man aged 18 to 35 in good health.

The V gene is TRBV7-2, the J gene TRBJ1-5; the D call from TCRdb, TRBD1, cannot be confirmed without DNA. From germline, CDR1 is SGHTA and CDR2 FQGNSA. The CDR3 contains 14 residues. This CDR3 is CASSSDRQWEPQHF.

The CDR3 region is CASSSTLQVAVSPLHF. This sequence joins TRBV12-3 or TRBV12-4 and TRBJ1-6; TCRdb returns TRBD1, unconfirmable since there is no DNA. CDR3 length equals 16 residues.

V is TRBV5-1 and J is TRBJ2-7. Germline V lookup: CDR1 SGHRS, CDR2 YFSETQ. CDR3 size: 14 residues. The CDR3 is CASSTQTGSYEQYF.

V is TRBV20-1 and J is TRBJ2-2; TCRdb reports TRBD1, a call that lacks DNA to check it against. Germline CDR1 is DFQATT and CDR2 is SNEGSKA (reference sequence). The CDR3 consists of 16 residues. This CDR3 reads CSAGDPKKGSTGELFF.

V usage is TRBV20-1 and J usage is TRBJ2-3; the D gene TCRdb calls, TRBD1, cannot be checked with no DNA. In germline, CDR1 is DFQATT, CDR2 SNEGSKA (reference sequence). There are 15 residues in the CDR3. The chain's CDR3 is CSARDLGRGTDTQYF.

The chain links TRBV11-1 to TRBJ1-4; with no DNA, the TCRdb D assignment of TRBD1 cannot be verified. Germline CDR1 and CDR2: SGHAT and FQDESV (reference sequence). CDR3 size: 18 residues. CDR3 region: CASSSILLGRGNNEKLFF.

The rearrangement joins TRBV20-1 to TRBJ2-1; the TRBD2 assignment by TCRdb is unverifiable without DNA. The CDR3 is made up of 14 amino acids. Per germline, CDR1 DFQATT and CDR2 SNEGSKA (reference sequence). The CDR3 loop reads CSANSGRVLGEQFF.

The chain is built from TRBV6-1 and TRBJ2-1; TCRdb lists TRBD2, though no DNA is available to test this call. Germline loops: CDR1 MNHNS, CDR2 SASEGT. CDR3 length: 15 amino acids. This CDR3 is CASSRAGAGPNEQFF.

This chain connects TRBV20-1 to TRBJ2-5; the TRBD1 assignment by TCRdb is unverifiable without DNA. Germline CDR1 DFQATT, CDR2 SNEGSKA (reference sequence). This CDR3 has 15 amino acids. This CDR3 reads CSARDPARGGETQYF.

The chain combines TRBV12-3 or TRBV12-4 with TRBJ2-2; the TCRdb D gene call, TRBD1, has no DNA to confirm it. The CDR3 spans 14 residues. This CDR3 is CASSYWTGTGELFF.

The rearrangement uses TRBV7-2 and TRBJ1-1. Germline V lookup: CDR1 SGHTA, CDR2 FQGNSA. The CDR3 loop spans 14 amino acids. The CDR3 spells CASSRPDLNTEAFF.

The rearrangement uses TRBV20-1 and TRBJ2-4; TCRdb's D call, TRBD2, is unchecked because there is no DNA. This CDR3 comprises 15 residues. Germline CDR1 is DFQATT and CDR2 is SNEGSKA (reference sequence). CDR3: CSASGTSLAKNIQYF.

The genes are TRBV12-3 or TRBV12-4 and TRBJ2-2; the TCRdb call, TRBD1, lacks DNA for checking. The CDR3 contains 13 residues. CDR3 sequence reads: CASRDRVSGELFF.

The V gene is TRBV6-4, the J gene TRBJ1-2. Germline V lookup: CDR1 MRHNA, CDR2 SNTAGT. The CDR3 sequence is 13 residues long. CDR3 in amino acids: CASSDSGLYGYTF.

The CDR3: CASSQEEGRASYEQYF. The V call is TRBV3-1, the J call TRBJ2-7; the D call from TCRdb, TRBD2, cannot be confirmed without DNA. This CDR3 contains 16 residues. The germline V gene encodes CDR1 LGHDT and CDR2 YNNKEL (reference sequence).